The 18 T cell receptor beta chains given below trace back to one sample, sequenced in a study of response to subunit inactivated influenza vaccine. TCRdb recomputed calls from the RT-PCR reads with MiXCR, one row per CDR3 protein. The sample has hundreds of thousands of distinct CDR3 sequences; 7.5% to 8.5% are singletons. The sample was PBMCs from blood, taken less than 25 months after vaccination. The source is a man between 50 and 75 years old who received an inactivated influenza vaccine.

The chain has TRBV6-6 and TRBJ2-1; TRBD1 matches at 7 bases. V was pared by 7 bases and J by 9 bases, with 9 bases of the junction left unmatched. CDR3 length: 13 amino acids. Germline-derived CDR1 and CDR2 are MNHNY and SVGAGI (reference sequence). DNA of the CDR3: TGTGCCAGCACCCAAACAGGGGTTAGTGAGCAGTTCTTC. Protein product: CASTQTGVSEQFF.

CDR3 in DNA: TGTGCCTGGAGTGCGGACAGAGACACAGATACGCAGTATTTT. It is translated as CAWSADRDTDTQYF. The chain recombines TRBV30 with TRBJ2-3; tentatively, D is TRBD1 (6 bases). V was clipped by 1 base and J by 2 bases, with 10 bases between them. Germline lookup yields CDR1 GTSNPN and CDR2 SVGIG (reference sequence). This CDR3 region has 14 residues.

This clonotype came up many times. The chain couples TRBV4-2 to TRBJ2-5; D not resolved. Germline values: CDR1 LGHNA, CDR2 YNFKEQ. Trimming took 4 bases from V and 2 from J, leaving 11 bases between them. The CDR3 has 14 amino acids. In nucleotides, the CDR3 is TGTGCCAGCAGCCCAGGTTCTAATCAAGAGACCCAGTACTTC. It yields the protein CASSPGSNQETQYF.

A few counts support this clonotype. This chain uses TRBV7-9 with TRBJ2-1; TRBD2 is a possible D gene (6 bases). Per germline, CDR1 SEHNR and CDR2 FQNEAQ (reference sequence). The CDR3 has 13 residues. V lost 1 base and J 9 bases, leaving 10 bases between the germline ends. The CDR3 protein is CASSLDGSFEQFF. CDR3 sequence (DNA): TGTGCCAGCAGCTTAGACGGGAGCTTTGAGCAGTTCTTC.

This clonotype was seen more than once but under ten times. The V call is TRBV18, the J call TRBJ2-7; 7 positions match TRBD2. The CDR3 covers 15 residues. Trimming removed 4 bases from V and 2 bases from J; junction bases left unmatched: 8. CDR1 and CDR2 from the germline V gene are KGHSH and LQKENI. DNA of the CDR3: TGTGCCAGCTCACTCCCGACTAGCAATCCCTACGAGCAGTACTTC. Its translation is CASSLPTSNPYEQYF.

This clonotype was counted a few times. The rearrangement uses TRBV27 and TRBJ2-5; tentatively, D is TRBD1 (6 bases). V shed 5 bases and J shed 5 bases, with 18 bases lying between them. The CDR3 sequence is 15 residues long. Germline V gene data show CDR1 as MNHEY and CDR2 as SMNVEV (reference sequence). The CDR3, as DNA: TGTGCCAGCAGTGCCAACAGGGTCTATCAGGAGACCCAGTACTTC. Its translation is CASSANRVYQETQYF.

In its sample, this clonotype was seen a few times. This chain joins TRBV6-5 and TRBJ2-7, with 9 bases aligning to TRBD1. This CDR3 has 12 residues. Trimming took 6 bases from V and 6 from J; bases not matched to a gene: 3. Looked up from germline, CDR1 is MNHEY and CDR2 is SVGAGI. The CDR3: CASSTGGGEQYF. CDR3 coding DNA: TGTGCCAGCAGCACAGGGGGCGGCGAGCAGTACTTC.

CDR3 protein: CASSQDRGTVGYTF. DNA of the CDR3: TGTGCCAGCAGCCAAGATAGAGGGACAGTTGGCTACACCTTC. The chain links TRBV14 to TRBJ1-2, with 7 bases aligning to TRBD1. Germline trimming cut 0 bases from V and 7 bases from J; bases unmatched to any gene: 5. In germline, CDR1 is SGHDN, CDR2 FVKESK. This CDR3 contains 14 residues.

The gene calls are TRBV20-1 and TRBJ2-1, with TRBD2 identical over 8 bases. CDR3 length: 14 amino acids. Trimming took 3 bases from V and 4 from J; bases not matched to a gene: 5. Germline V gene sequence: CDR1 DFQATT, CDR2 SNEGSKA (reference sequence). The CDR3 DNA reads TGCAGTGCTAGTGGGACTAGTTTTTACAATGAGCAGTTCTTC. Protein: CSASGTSFYNEQFF.

The CDR3 DNA sequence: TGTGCCTGGAGTGTAGGTCCAAACACCGGGGAGCTGTTTTTT. It translates to CAWSVGPNTGELFF. The chain carries TRBV30 and TRBJ2-2; D remains ambiguous. Germline V gene sequence: CDR1 GTSNPN, CDR2 SVGIG (reference sequence). The CDR3 runs 14 residues. V lost 0 bases and J lost 2, with 7 bases in between.

To note about this clonotype: A read error is possible here, since a much larger clone lies one base away. V and J are TRBV5-1 and TRBJ2-1; D remains ambiguous. Germline CDR1 is SGHRS and CDR2 is YFSETQ. The CDR3 runs to 16 residues. The CDR3 region has the DNA TGCGCCAGCAGCTTGGCCGTCAGTAGCTCCCACAATGAGCAGTTCTTC. It specifies CASSLAVSSSHNEQFF.

This clonotype was seen at least ten times. The gene calls are TRBV20-1 and TRBJ2-7; D is unclear. CDR3 length: 14 amino acids. V lost 7 bases to trimming and J lost 1 base, with 17 bases between them. Germline-derived CDR1 and CDR2 are DFQATT and SNEGSKA (reference sequence). The CDR3 reads CSVLREARSYEQYF. For the CDR3, the DNA is TGCAGTGTCCTACGCGAAGCCAGGTCCTACGAGCAGTACTTC.

The table lists this clonotype with a few counts. The rearrangement joins TRBV29-1 to TRBJ1-1, with D possibly matching TRBD1 (6 bases). The CDR3 has 15 residues. Per the germline V gene, CDR1 is SQVTM and CDR2 is ANQGSEA. The CDR3 loop is CSVRRGRGMNTEAFF. CDR3 DNA: TGCAGTGTTAGAAGGGGGAGAGGAATGAACACTGAAGCTTTCTTT.

In this sample, this clonotype turned up a few times. The rearrangement links TRBV15 to TRBJ2-3, with D possibly called TRBD1 or TRBD2 (6 bases each). Germline-derived CDR1 and CDR2 are LNHNV and YYDKDF (reference sequence). V lost 8 bases to trimming and J lost 3 bases, with 15 bases between them. The CDR3 totals 14 residues. CDR3 in amino acids: CATRVGGQTDTQYF. The CDR3 DNA is TGTGCCACCCGGGTGGGGGGCCAGACAGATACGCAGTATTTT. Supplemented by reference TRBV15 and TRBJ2-3, the full variable domain reads DAMVIQNPRYQVTQFGKPVTLSCSQTLNHNVMYWYQQKSSQAPKLLFHYYDKDFNNEADTPDNFQSRRPNTSFCFLDIRSPGLGDTAMYLCATRVGGQTDTQYFGPGTRLTVL.

This clonotype was detected only a few times. CDR3 bases: TGTGCCAGCAGTGCCCACCCCCAGGATGAAGCTTTCTTT. Translating gives CASSAHPQDEAFF. This chain connects TRBV28 to TRBJ1-1; D unresolved. The CDR3 loop spans 13 amino acids. V lost 5 bases, J lost 7 bases, and 14 bases lay in between. Germline values: CDR1 MDHEN, CDR2 SYDVKM.

V gene TRBV29-1 combines with J gene TRBJ1-4, with a weak D call TRBD1 (5 bases). Germline assignment: CDR1 SQVTM and CDR2 ANQGSEA. Trimming pared 4 bases from V and 7 bases from J, leaving 13 bases between. The CDR3 sequence is 13 residues long. The CDR3 loop reads CSVVGGVGEKLFF. DNA of the CDR3: TGCAGCGTTGTGGGGGGGGTCGGTGAAAAACTGTTTTTT.

This chain's CDR3 is CASSPTGRGGYNEQFF. In nucleotides, the CDR3 is TGTGCCAGCAGCCCAACCGGACGAGGGGGCTACAATGAGCAGTTCTTC. The rearrangement uses TRBV11-3 and TRBJ2-1; TRBD1 is a possible D gene (6 bases). The CDR3 sequence is 16 residues long. The V end lost 5 bases, the J end lost 3 bases, and 17 bases lay between the germline ends. Germline-derived CDR1 and CDR2 are SGHNT and YENEEA.

A few counts support this clonotype. The chain uses TRBV6-5 and TRBJ2-5; TRBD2 aligns across 9 bases. The CDR3 loop spans 15 amino acids. The ends lost 4 bases at V and 3 bases at J; junction bases unmatched: 6. CDR1 is MNHEY, CDR2 SVGAGI, per germline. CDR3 nucleotides: TGTGCCAGCAGTTTCCTAGCGGGGAATAAAGAGACCCAGTACTTC. Encoded protein: CASSFLAGNKETQYF.